This T cell receptor beta chain was identified during a study of T cell responses to AZD1222 COVID-19 vaccine. Whole-study findings and limits: The sample set comprised mostly white British donors with more females, and clonal diversity was possibly underestimated. Repertoires were collected only later (after the peak T cell response had occurred). Only 6 or 7 AZD1222 recipients tested seropositive at baseline. Researchers report vaccine-associated CD4 TCRs spanning spike, with dominance at 160-218 and 743-854.

Sequencing was performed with immunoSEQ multiplex PCR; in TCRdb, only in-frame clones are kept and a portion is missing. This table holds fewer than 250,000 clones, 92% found once. V was clipped by 1 base and J by 0 bases, with 10 bases between them. CDR1 is SGHNT, CDR2 YENEEA, per germline. This CDR3 has 16 amino acids. About this clone itself: Its antigen is not known.

Sequencing used peripheral blood, obtained on day 0 of AZD1222 vaccination. This rearrangement joins TRBV11-3 to TRBJ2-1; D gene uncertain. This TCR derives from an adult in good health. CDR3 in amino acids: CASSLGRSSSYNEQFF. The CDR3 DNA sequence: TGTGCCAGCAGCTTAGGCCGTAGTAGCTCCTACAATGAGCAGTTCTTC. Full variable domain (rest looked up from reference TRBV11-3 and TRBJ2-1): EAGVVQSPRYKIIEKKQPVAFWCNPISGHNTLYWYLQNLGQGPELLIRYENEEAVDDSQLPKDRFSAERLKGVDSTLKIQPAELGDSAVYLCASSLGRSSSYNEQFFGPGTRLTVL.